The present TCR beta chain was sequenced within a study of response to subunit inactivated influenza vaccine. TCRdb re-derived calls from the RT-PCR reads in MiXCR, one entry per CDR3 protein. Here the sample spans approximately 250,000 distinct CDR3 sequences, roughly an eighth being singletons. The CDR3 loop spans 14 amino acids. From germline, CDR1 is SGHDT and CDR2 YYEEEE. The J segment lost 5 bases and the V segment lost 2 bases, leaving 7 bases of the junction unmatched. This material consisted of non-naive T cells sorted from PBMCs, taken less than 15 days before vaccination. This clonotype originated in a man aged 45 to 65 who received an inactivated influenza vaccine. The rearrangement joins TRBV5-6 to TRBJ2-7; 7 positions match TRBD2. CDR3 DNA: TGTGCCAGCAGCTTCGGGACTCGGGGGGACGAGCAGTACTTC. The encoded protein is CASSFGTRGDEQYF.